A single sample gave rise to the 7 T cell receptor beta chains below, sequenced in a study of blood T cell repertoires in COVID-19. TCRdb's copy holds only in-frame clones and misses some; the assay was immunoSEQ multiplex PCR. The table records about 200,000 clones, roughly nine tenths of them present only once. The specimen sequenced was peripheral blood. All receptors come from a woman aged 70-85 years with acute or convalescent COVID-19.

This sequence joins TRBV3-1 (or the pseudogene TRBV3-2) and TRBJ1-6; D may be TRBD1 (5 bases). The ends were cut back, 2 bases at V and 10 bases at J, with 30 bases in the middle. The germline V gene has CDR1 LGHDT and CDR2 YNNKEL (reference sequence). The CDR3 has 20 amino acids. The CDR3 spells CASSQHGAWGRVALGSPLHF. Written as DNA, the CDR3 is TGTGCCAGCAGCCAACATGGGGCCTGGGGCAGAGTAGCCTTAGGATCACCCCTCCACTTT.

This chain connects TRBV18 to TRBJ1-1; the match to TRBD1 covers 8 bases. The V gene end was trimmed by 0 bases and the J gene end by 5 bases; junction bases not matched to a gene: 2. Germline-derived CDR1 and CDR2 are KGHSH and LQKENI. This CDR3 has 14 amino acids. The CDR3 loop is CASSPPDRVTEAFF. CDR3 sequence (DNA): TGTGCCAGCTCACCACCGGACAGGGTGACTGAAGCTTTCTTT.

V gene TRBV6-5 combines with J gene TRBJ1-6, with 7 bases identical to TRBD1. The ends lost 7 bases at V and 10 bases at J; junction bases unmatched: 10. Germline V gene data show CDR1 as MNHEY and CDR2 as SVGAGI. The CDR3 runs 14 residues. The CDR3 here is CASKRQGLESPLHF. In nucleotides, the CDR3 is TGTGCCAGCAAACGACAGGGATTGGAATCACCCCTCCACTTT.

The chain couples TRBV5-1 to TRBJ2-3; TRBD2 matches at 10 bases. The CDR3 totals 15 residues. The ends lost 3 bases at V and 1 base at J; junction bases unmatched: 2. Germline V gives CDR1 SGHRS, CDR2 YFSETQ. In DNA form, the CDR3 reads TGCGCCAGCAGCTCCGGGACTAGCGGCACAGATACGCAGTATTTT. Its protein is CASSSGTSGTDTQYF.

This sequence joins TRBV3-1 (or the pseudogene TRBV3-2) and TRBJ2-3; D gene ambiguous. The CDR3 spans 12 residues. Germline-derived CDR1 and CDR2 are LGHDT and YNNKEL (reference sequence). The ends were cut back, 4 bases at V and 1 base at J, with 3 bases in the middle. The CDR3 loop reads CASSRRTDTQYF. The CDR3 nucleotides read TGTGCCAGCAGCCGGCGCACAGATACGCAGTATTTT.

The table lists this clone with a few counts. V is TRBV25-1 and J is TRBJ1-2; no definite D call. Per the germline V gene, CDR1 is MGHDK and CDR2 is SYGVNS. Deletions cut 2 bases from V and 2 bases from J, with 6 bases between. The CDR3 has 13 amino acids. The CDR3 loop reads CASSEAANYGYTF. CDR3 DNA: TGTGCCAGCAGTGAAGCGGCAAACTATGGCTACACCTTC.

The chain is built from TRBV20-1 and TRBJ1-1; weak D call: TRBD1 (6 bases). Germline loops: CDR1 DFQATT, CDR2 SNEGSKA (reference sequence). The V and J ends lost 3 bases and 2 bases respectively, with 10 bases between them. This CDR3 spans 13 amino acids. The DNA for the CDR3 is TGCAGTGCTAGTAGGACAGATAACACTGAAGCTTTCTTT. Its protein is CSASRTDNTEAFF.